A single sample is the source of the 26 T cell receptor beta chains below, sequenced in a study of regulatory T cells in long-lasting Graves disease. The time point was: newly diagnosed GD, antithyroid drugs for less than 3 months. RNA isolated from PBMCs was used to make the TCR library. Building of the TCR beta libraries involved iRepertoire HTBI primers and Arm-PCR of CDR3 regions. Via MiXCR, TCRdb re-called the multiplex PCR reads, giving one row per CDR3 protein. In the table there are some 240,000 distinct CDR3 sequences, roughly 20% of which are singletons. This sample was also put to use in a study of T cells in Graves' hyperthyroidism and ophthalmopathy.

Sequencing was performed on peripheral blood mononuclear cells (PBMCs), taken at new diagnosis, from a patient treated with antithyroid drugs. All receptors derive from a woman under 40 with Graves disease.

The chain joins TRBV6-1 to TRBJ1-2; 7 positions match TRBD1. CDR1 and CDR2 from the germline V gene are MNHNS and SASEGT. The ends lost 7 bases at V and 3 bases at J; junction bases unmatched: 20. The CDR3 contains 18 residues. CDR3 DNA sequence: TGTGCCAGCACCTCGCTGATAACAGACAGGGATGAATACTATGGCTACACCTTC. As protein: CASTSLITDRDEYYGYTF.

This clonotype was detected a few times. This chain joins TRBV10-3 and TRBJ2-3; TRBD2 aligns across 10 bases. The V gene's germline CDR1 is ENHRY and CDR2 SYGVKD. Germline trimming cut 7 bases from V and 0 bases from J; bases unmatched to any gene: 7. The CDR3 loop spans 16 amino acids. CDR3 sequence reads: CAIKSTSGESTDTQYF. As DNA, the CDR3 is TGTGCCATCAAGTCTACTAGCGGGGAAAGCACAGATACGCAGTATTTT.

This chain uses TRBV19 with TRBJ1-2; D unresolved. Germline lookup yields CDR1 LNHDA and CDR2 SQIVND (reference sequence). Between the trimmed V and J ends, which lost 6 bases and 6 bases, there was a span of 8 bases. This CDR3 has 11 amino acids. CDR3 nucleotide sequence: TGTGCCAGTAGATTGGGGAATGGCTACACCTTC. As protein: CASRLGNGYTF.

This clonotype was counted at least ten times. The rearrangement joins TRBV20-1 to TRBJ2-3; 8 bases map to TRBD1. The length of the CDR3 is 14 residues. Germline assignment: CDR1 DFQATT and CDR2 SNEGSKA (reference sequence). With V trimmed by 2 bases and J by 4 bases, 5 bases remained unmatched. The CDR3 here is CSARKDRDADTQYF. The CDR3 DNA is TGCAGTGCTAGAAAGGACAGGGACGCAGATACGCAGTATTTT.

The count of this clonotype is one. Only one base separates this from a far larger clonotype, so it likely reflects a read error. The chain employs TRBV6-2 or TRBV6-3 and TRBJ1-1; 11 bases agree with TRBD1. In germline, CDR1 is MNHEY, CDR2 SVGEGT. The length of the CDR3 is 14 residues. The CDR3 bases are TGTGCCTGCAGTTCCGGACAGGGGGCAGCTGAAGCTTTCTTT. This codes for CACSSGQGAAEAFF.

This clonotype occurred many times. The genes are TRBV28 and TRBJ1-2, with 7 bases fitting TRBD1. The CDR3 runs to 14 residues. From germline, CDR1 is MDHEN and CDR2 SYDVKM. With V trimmed by 7 bases and J by 4 bases, 9 bases remained unmatched. The CDR3 coding sequence is TGTGCCAGCACCAGAGGGGGCACAGGCTATGGCTACACCTTC. This translates into CASTRGGTGYGYTF.

In its sample, this clonotype was seen many times. J is TRBJ2-5 and V is TRBV27; D remains unclear. Trimming pared 8 bases from V and 5 bases from J, leaving 6 bases between. There are 10 residues in the CDR3. The germline gives CDR1 MNHEY, CDR2 SMNVEV (reference sequence). The CDR3 region is CASGFETQYF. As DNA, the CDR3 is TGTGCCAGCGGATTTGAGACCCAGTACTTC.

Turning to this clonotype: Being one base from a much bigger clone, this may be a read error. It is likely a read error, because the conserved phenylalanine at the end of the CDR3 is missing. No DNA is shown, since the ends of the CDR3 on it are uncertain; the CDR3 is the one TCRdb lists. The chain combines TRBV11-2 with TRBJ2-1; the DNA was not compared with TRBD1, the D call given in the table. Germline values: CDR1 SGHAT, CDR2 FQNNGV. The CDR3 numbers 15 amino acids, ends counted. CDR3 in amino acids: CASSLARGHLNEQFI.

For this clonotype: The conserved phenylalanine or tryptophan is not found at the CDR3 terminus, so this likely reflects a read error. This chain connects TRBV12-3 or TRBV12-4 to TRBJ2-1; the D gene is possibly TRBD2 (6 bases). The length of the CDR3 is 12 residues. V was shortened by 3 bases and J by 7 bases, with 7 bases between the two germline ends. CDR3 DNA sequence: TGTGCCAGCAGTTTTAGCGGTAATGAGCAGTTCTAC. Translation: CASSFSGNEQFY.

The V call is TRBV18, the J call TRBJ1-5, with TRBD1 matching 7 bases. The germline V gene encodes CDR1 KGHSH and CDR2 LQKENI. The CDR3 totals 14 residues. J lost 1 base, V lost 8 bases, and 5 bases had no gene match. CDR3 DNA: TGTGCCAGCACCGACAGGGAGAGCAATCAGCCCCAGCATTTT. Translation gives CASTDRESNQPQHF.

This clonotype has more than one count but fewer than ten. Given a much more abundant clone one base away, this may be a read error. The chain links TRBV28 to TRBJ2-3, with 7 bases aligning to TRBD2. This CDR3 is built from 14 residues. V shed 4 bases, J shed 3 bases, and the junction held 4 bases outside the gene matches. The germline gives CDR1 MDHEN, CDR2 SYDVKM. This CDR3 is CASSWDGGTDTQYF. The CDR3 nucleotides are TGTGCCAGCAGTTGGGACGGGGGGACAGATACGCAGTATTTT. Filled out from reference TRBV28 and TRBJ2-3, the complete variable domain reads DVKVTQSSRYLVKRTGEKVFLECVQDMDHENMFWYRQDPGLGLRLIYFSYDVKMKEKGDIPEGYSVSREKKERFSLILESASTNQTSMYLCASSWDGGTDTQYFGPGTRLTVL.

This clonotype was seen repeatedly, ten times or more. The chain joins TRBV5-1 to TRBJ2-3, with 8 nucleotides matching TRBD1. The J call may be in error: the DNA end matches TRBJ2-7 better. The CDR3 contains 16 residues. Per the germline V gene, CDR1 is SGHRS and CDR2 is YFSETQ. The CDR3 protein is CASSAPSFGQGYEQYF. For the CDR3, the DNA is TGCGCCAGCAGCGCCCCCTCTTTCGGACAGGGCTACGAGCAGTACTTC.

This chain links TRBV6-1 with TRBJ1-6, with 10 nucleotides matching TRBD1. The CDR3 sequence is 14 residues long. V lost 6 bases and J lost 10; bases outside the gene matches: 6. Germline V CDR1 and CDR2: MNHNS, SASEGT. CDR3 sequence (DNA): TGTGCCAGCAGCCGGGACAGGGGAGGGTCACCCCTCCACTTT. Protein: CASSRDRGGSPLHF.

This clonotype was observed at least ten times. The J gene is TRBJ1-1, the V gene TRBV28; D not resolved. V gave up 6 bases and J gave up 1 base, with 12 bases separating them. Germline V lookup: CDR1 MDHEN, CDR2 SYDVKM. The CDR3 sequence is 14 residues long. This CDR3 is CASSPPGGNTEAFF. The CDR3 DNA reads as TGTGCCAGCAGCCCCCCGGGTGGGAACACTGAAGCTTTCTTT.

The chain combines TRBV5-1 with TRBJ2-3, with a weak D call TRBD1 (7 bases). The V end was cut by 4 bases, the J end by 3 bases, with 18 bases between. Per the germline V gene, CDR1 is SGHRS and CDR2 is YFSETQ. This CDR3 has 16 residues. The CDR3 spells CASSPPSEGATDTQYF. The CDR3 DNA sequence: TGCGCCAGCAGCCCCCCGTCGGAGGGGGCAACAGATACGCAGTATTTT. Drawing the rest from reference TRBV5-1 and TRBJ2-3, the complete variable domain is KAGVTQTPRYLIKTRGQQVTLSCSPISGHRSVSWYQQTPGQGLQFLFEYFSETQRNKGNFPGRFSGRQFSNSRSEMNVSTLELGDSALYLCASSPPSEGATDTQYFGPGTRLTVL.

The rearrangement uses TRBV5-6 and TRBJ2-7; no clear D. This CDR3 contains 11 residues. The germline V gene encodes CDR1 SGHDT and CDR2 YYEEEE. CDR3 loop: CASGLEAEPYV. CDR3 bases: TGTGCCAGCGGTCTAGAAGCCGAGCCGTACGTC.

This rearrangement joins TRBV20-1 to TRBJ1-1; perhaps TRBD1 as D (5 bases). Germline CDR1 DFQATT, CDR2 SNEGSKA (reference sequence). The CDR3 runs to 11 residues. Trimming removed 2 bases at V and 7 bases at J, with 8 bases between. The chain's CDR3 is CSARRDGEAFF. The CDR3 nucleotides read TGCAGTGCTAGACGGGACGGTGAAGCTTTCTTT.

This clonotype has at least ten counts. The chain couples TRBV30 to TRBJ2-2; 7 bases align to TRBD2. Trimming cost V 1 base and J 0 bases; bases outside gene matches: 2. The CDR3 contains 15 residues. Germline V gene lookup returns CDR1 GTSNPN and CDR2 SVGIG (reference sequence). The CDR3 here is CAWSERDSNTGELFF. Written as DNA, the CDR3 is TGTGCCTGGAGTGAGCGGGACTCGAACACCGGGGAGCTGTTTTTT.

Many counts were recorded for this clonotype. The V and J genes are TRBV29-1 and TRBJ2-4, with 11 bases lining up with TRBD1. V lost 1 base and J lost 0; bases outside the gene matches: 11. The length of the CDR3 is 19 residues. Germline V gives CDR1 SQVTM, CDR2 ANQGSEA. The CDR3 DNA reads as TGCAGCGTTGAAGGCGGACAGGGGGCATGGAGGGTAGCCAAAAACATTCAGTACTTC. This sequence encodes CSVEGGQGAWRVAKNIQYF. Supplemented by reference TRBV29-1 and TRBJ2-4, the full variable domain reads SAVISQKPSRDICQRGTSLTIQCQVDSQVTMMFWYRQQPGQSLTLIATANQGSEATYESGFVIDKFPISRPNLTFSTLTVSNMSPEDSSIYLCSVEGGQGAWRVAKNIQYFGAGTRLSVL.

This clonotype occurred many times. The chain joins TRBV7-2 to TRBJ2-3; D gene uncertain. CDR1 and CDR2 from the germline V gene are SGHTA and FQGNSA. This CDR3 has 14 amino acids. The germline V and J ends were trimmed by 5 bases and 0 bases, with 9 bases remaining between them. The CDR3 protein is CASSPRLSTDTQYF. DNA of the CDR3: TGTGCCAGCAGCCCTAGGCTTAGCACAGATACGCAGTATTTT.

In this sample, this clonotype turned up many times. The V gene is TRBV6-1, the J gene TRBJ2-4; 8 nucleotides agree with TRBD1. Germline CDR1 reads MNHNS; CDR2 reads SASEGT. Trimming removed 10 bases from V and 4 bases from J; junction bases left unmatched: 3. The CDR3 runs to 12 residues. CDR3 loop: CATWTGKNIQYF. The CDR3 region has the DNA TGTGCCACCTGGACAGGGAAAAACATTCAGTACTTC.

The chain combines TRBV6-1 with TRBJ2-4; 13 positions match TRBD2. CDR1 is MNHNS, CDR2 SASEGT, per germline. This CDR3 comprises 19 residues. V was clipped by 5 bases and J by 4 bases; unmatched bases: 14. CDR3 region: CASSTLAGGPSEAKNIQYF. Here the CDR3 DNA reads TGTGCCAGCAGTACACTAGCGGGGGGGCCTTCTGAGGCGAAAAACATTCAGTACTTC.

Of note for this clonotype: Given a far larger clone just one base away, this is likely a sequencing read error. The V and J genes are TRBV25-1 and TRBJ1-6; TRBD1 matches at 7 bases. V shed 6 bases, J shed 1 base, and the junction held 15 bases outside the gene matches. Germline V gene lookup returns CDR1 MGHDK and CDR2 SYGVNS. This CDR3 contains 19 residues. Written as DNA, the CDR3 is TGTGCCAGCAGACCCATAGGCGCACAGGGGATGTCCTATAATTCACCCCTCCACTTT. It translates to CASRPIGAQGMSYNSPLHF.

This clonotype was detected ten times or more. The CDR3 nucleotides read TGTGCCAGCAGCTTAATAGGGGGGGCCCCCTACGAGCAGTACTTC. Translation gives CASSLIGGAPYEQYF. The chain recombines TRBV13 with TRBJ2-7; D possibly corresponds to TRBD2 (7 bases). CDR1 and CDR2 (germline): PRHDT, FYEKMQ (reference sequence). CDR3 length equals 15 residues. The V end was cut by 2 bases, the J end by 2 bases, with 13 bases between.

This clonotype was recorded at least ten times. The chain uses TRBV12-3 or TRBV12-4 and TRBJ2-5, with TRBD2 matching over 16 bases. This CDR3 has 19 amino acids. Germline trimming cut 4 bases from V and 0 bases from J; bases unmatched to any gene: 8. The CDR3 DNA sequence: TGTGCCAGCAGTTCGACGCCCGGGACTAGCGGGGGGGACCAAGAGACCCAGTACTTC. Residues: CASSSTPGTSGGDQETQYF.

This clonotype was counted many times. The chain has TRBV7-9 and TRBJ2-2, with D possibly TRBD1 on 5 matching bases. This CDR3 contains 13 residues. Trimming took off 4 bases at V and 5 bases at J, with 8 bases between the two ends. Germline CDR1 reads SEHNR; CDR2 reads FQNEAQ (reference sequence). The CDR3 region is CASSWGPTGELFF. The CDR3 nucleotides are TGTGCCAGCAGCTGGGGCCCAACCGGGGAGCTGTTTTTT. Full variable domain (remainder filled in from reference TRBV7-9 and TRBJ2-2): DTGVSQNPRHKITKRGQNVTFRCDPISEHNRLYWYRQTLGQGPEFLTYFQNEAQLEKSRLLSDRFSAERPKGSFSTLEIQRTEQGDSAMYLCASSWGPTGELFFGEGSRLTVL.